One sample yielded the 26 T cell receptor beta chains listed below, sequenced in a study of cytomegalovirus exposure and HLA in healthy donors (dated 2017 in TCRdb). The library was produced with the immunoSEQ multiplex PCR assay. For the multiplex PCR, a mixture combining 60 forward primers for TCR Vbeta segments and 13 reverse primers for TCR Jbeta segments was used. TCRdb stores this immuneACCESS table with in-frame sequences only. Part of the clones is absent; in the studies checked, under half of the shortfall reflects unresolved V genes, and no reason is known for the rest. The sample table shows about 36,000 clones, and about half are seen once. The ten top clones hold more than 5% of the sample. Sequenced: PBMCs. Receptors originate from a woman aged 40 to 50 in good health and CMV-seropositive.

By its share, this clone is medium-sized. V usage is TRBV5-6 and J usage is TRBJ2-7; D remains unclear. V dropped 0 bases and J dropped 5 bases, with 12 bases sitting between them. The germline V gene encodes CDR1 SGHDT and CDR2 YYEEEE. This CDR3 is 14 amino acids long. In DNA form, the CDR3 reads TGTGCCAGCAGCTTGGATCCGGGTCTCGACGAGCAGTACTTC. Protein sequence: CASSLDPGLDEQYF.

CDR3 nucleotides: TGTGCCAGCAGCCTAAGTGGGGGGGTTGACGAGCAGTACTTC. This encodes CASSLSGGVDEQYF. The gene calls are TRBV7-9 and TRBJ2-7; the match to TRBD2 covers 7 bases. Germline V gene lookup returns CDR1 SEHNR and CDR2 FQNEAQ (reference sequence). The CDR3 is 14 amino acids. With 5 bases clipped from V and 5 bases from J, the junction kept 9 bases outside the gene matches.

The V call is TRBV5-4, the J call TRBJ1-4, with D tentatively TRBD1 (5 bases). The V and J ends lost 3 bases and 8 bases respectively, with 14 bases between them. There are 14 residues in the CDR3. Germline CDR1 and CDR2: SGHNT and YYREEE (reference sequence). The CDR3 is CASSYTGKGEKLFF. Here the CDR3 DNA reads TGTGCCAGCAGCTACACAGGAAAGGGGGAAAAACTGTTTTTT.

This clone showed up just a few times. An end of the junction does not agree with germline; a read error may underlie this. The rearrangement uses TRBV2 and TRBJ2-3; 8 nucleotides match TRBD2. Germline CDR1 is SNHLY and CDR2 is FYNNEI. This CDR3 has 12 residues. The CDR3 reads CASSDPGGRPNF. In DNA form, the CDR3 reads TGTGCCAGCAGTGATCCGGGGGGGCGTCCGAATTTT.

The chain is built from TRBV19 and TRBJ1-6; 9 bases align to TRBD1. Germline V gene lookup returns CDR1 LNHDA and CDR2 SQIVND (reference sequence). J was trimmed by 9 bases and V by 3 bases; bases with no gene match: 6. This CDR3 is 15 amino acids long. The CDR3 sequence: CASSMQTGGTSPLHF. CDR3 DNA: TGTGCCAGTAGTATGCAGACAGGGGGAACTTCACCCCTCCACTTT. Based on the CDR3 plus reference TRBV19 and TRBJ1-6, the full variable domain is DGGITQSPKYLFRKEGQNVTLSCEQNLNHDAMYWYRQDPGQGLRLIYYSQIVNDFQKGDIAEGYSVSREKKESFPLTVTSAQKNPTAFYLCASSMQTGGTSPLHFGNGTRLTVT.

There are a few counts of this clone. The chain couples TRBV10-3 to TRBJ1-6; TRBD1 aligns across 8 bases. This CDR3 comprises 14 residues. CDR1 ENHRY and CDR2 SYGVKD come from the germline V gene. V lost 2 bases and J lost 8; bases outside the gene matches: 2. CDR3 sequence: CAISEDRGDSPLHF. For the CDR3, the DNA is TGTGCCATCAGTGAGGACAGGGGAGATTCACCCCTCCACTTT.

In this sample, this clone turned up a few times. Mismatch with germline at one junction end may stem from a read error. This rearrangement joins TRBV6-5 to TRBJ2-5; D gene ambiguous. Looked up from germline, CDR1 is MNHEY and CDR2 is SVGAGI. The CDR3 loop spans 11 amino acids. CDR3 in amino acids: CASSYFGWPDF. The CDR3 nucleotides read TGTGCCAGCAGTTACTTTGGTTGGCCCGACTTC.

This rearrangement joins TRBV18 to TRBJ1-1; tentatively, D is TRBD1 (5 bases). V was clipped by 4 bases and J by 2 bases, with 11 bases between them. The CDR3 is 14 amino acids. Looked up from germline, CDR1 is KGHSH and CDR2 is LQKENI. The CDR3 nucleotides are TGTGCCAGCTCACTCGACAGTATTAACACTGAAGCTTTCTTT. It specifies CASSLDSINTEAFF.

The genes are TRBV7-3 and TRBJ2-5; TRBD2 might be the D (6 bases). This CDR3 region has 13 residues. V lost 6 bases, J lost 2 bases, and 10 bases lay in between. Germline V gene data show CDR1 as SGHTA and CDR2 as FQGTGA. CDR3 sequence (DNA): TGTGCCAGCAGTTCAAGCGGGCAAGAGACCCAGTACTTC. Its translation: CASSSSGQETQYF.

Here the CDR3 DNA reads TGCACCAACTACCCCGAGCGGGGGCGAAACACCGGGGAGCTGTTTTTT. This gives the protein CTNYPERGRNTGELFF. The rearrangement uses TRBV1 and TRBJ2-2; the D segment call TRBD2 is taken from the table without a DNA check. TRBV1 is a listed pseudogene. This CDR3 is built from 16 residues.

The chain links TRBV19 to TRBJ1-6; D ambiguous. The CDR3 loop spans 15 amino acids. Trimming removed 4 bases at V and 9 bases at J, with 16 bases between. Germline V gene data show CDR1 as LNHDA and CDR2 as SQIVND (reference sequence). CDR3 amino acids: CASSTSPGGGSPLHF. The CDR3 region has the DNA TGTGCCAGTAGTACCTCACCCGGTGGAGGTTCACCCCTCCACTTT.

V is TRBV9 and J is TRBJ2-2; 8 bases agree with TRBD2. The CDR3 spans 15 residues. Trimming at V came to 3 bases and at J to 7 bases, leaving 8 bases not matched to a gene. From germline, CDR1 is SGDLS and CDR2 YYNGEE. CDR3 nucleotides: TGTGCCAGCAGCGAGGGGACTAGTCAGGTCGGGGAGCTGTTTTTT. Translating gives CASSEGTSQVGELFF. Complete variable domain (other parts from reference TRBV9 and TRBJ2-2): DSGVTQTPKHLITATGQRVTLRCSPRSGDLSVYWYQQSLDQGLQFLIQYYNGEERAKGNILERFSAQQFPDLHSELNLSSLELGDSALYFCASSEGTSQVGELFFGEGSRLTVL.

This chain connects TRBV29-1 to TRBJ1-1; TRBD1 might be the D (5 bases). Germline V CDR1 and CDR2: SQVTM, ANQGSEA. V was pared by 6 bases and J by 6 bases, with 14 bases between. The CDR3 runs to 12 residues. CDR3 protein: CSVTGLFPEAFF. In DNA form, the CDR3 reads TGCAGCGTGACGGGACTGTTCCCTGAAGCTTTCTTT.

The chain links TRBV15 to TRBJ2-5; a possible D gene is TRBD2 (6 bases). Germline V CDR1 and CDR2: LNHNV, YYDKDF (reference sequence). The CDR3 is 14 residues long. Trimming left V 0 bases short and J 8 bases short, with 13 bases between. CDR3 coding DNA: TGTGCCACCAGCAGAGATCCGGGGGTTATAACCCAGTACTTC. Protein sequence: CATSRDPGVITQYF.

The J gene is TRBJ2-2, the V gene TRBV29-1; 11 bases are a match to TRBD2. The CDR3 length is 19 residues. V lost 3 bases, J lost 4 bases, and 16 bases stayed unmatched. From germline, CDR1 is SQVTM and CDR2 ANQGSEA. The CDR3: CSVEGRLSGGEYFTGELFF. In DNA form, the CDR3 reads TGCAGCGTTGAGGGGAGACTTAGCGGGGGGGAATATTTCACCGGGGAGCTGTTTTTT.

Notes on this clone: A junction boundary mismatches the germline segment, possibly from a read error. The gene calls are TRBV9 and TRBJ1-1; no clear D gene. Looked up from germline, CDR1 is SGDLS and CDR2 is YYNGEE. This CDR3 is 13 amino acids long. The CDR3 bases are TGTGGCAGCAGCGTAGATCCGGGTACTGAAGCTTTCTTT. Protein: CGSSVDPGTEAFF.

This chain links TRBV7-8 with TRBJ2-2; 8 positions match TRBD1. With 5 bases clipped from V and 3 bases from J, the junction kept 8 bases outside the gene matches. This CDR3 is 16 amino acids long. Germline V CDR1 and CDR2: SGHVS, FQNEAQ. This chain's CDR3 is CASSLQGAKDTGELFF. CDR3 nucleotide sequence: TGTGCCAGCAGCCTGCAGGGGGCGAAGGACACCGGGGAGCTGTTTTTT.

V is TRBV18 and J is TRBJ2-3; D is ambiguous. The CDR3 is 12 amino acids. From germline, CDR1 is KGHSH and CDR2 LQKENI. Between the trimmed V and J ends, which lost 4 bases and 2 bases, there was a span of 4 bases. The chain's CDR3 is CASSRDTDTQYF. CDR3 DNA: TGTGCCAGCTCACGAGACACAGATACGCAGTATTTT.

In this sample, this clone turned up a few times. In nucleotides, the CDR3 is TGTGCCAGCAGTGGGCTAGCGGGGTTGTATGAGCAGTTCTTC. The encoded protein is CASSGLAGLYEQFF. The chain uses TRBV25-1 and TRBJ2-1; TRBD2 matches 9 bases. The CDR3 length is 14 residues. V lost 4 bases to trimming and J lost 8 bases; unmatched junction nucleotides: 6. CDR1 and CDR2 (germline): MGHDK, SYGVNS.

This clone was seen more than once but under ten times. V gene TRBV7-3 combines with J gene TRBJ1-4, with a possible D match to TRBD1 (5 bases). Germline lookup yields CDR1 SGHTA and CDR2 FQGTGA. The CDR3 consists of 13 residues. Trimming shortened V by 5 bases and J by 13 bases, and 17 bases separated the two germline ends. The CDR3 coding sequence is TGTGCCAGCAGCCCCGCCGCGGGGGGGAGACTGTTTTTT. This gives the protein CASSPAAGGRLFF.

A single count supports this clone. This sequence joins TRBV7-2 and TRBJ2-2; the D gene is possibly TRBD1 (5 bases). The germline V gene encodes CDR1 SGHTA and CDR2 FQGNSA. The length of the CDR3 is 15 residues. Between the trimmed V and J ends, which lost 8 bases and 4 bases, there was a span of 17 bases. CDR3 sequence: CASQKWQGPTGELFF. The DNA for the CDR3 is TGTGCCAGCCAAAAATGGCAGGGCCCCACCGGGGAGCTGTTTTTT.

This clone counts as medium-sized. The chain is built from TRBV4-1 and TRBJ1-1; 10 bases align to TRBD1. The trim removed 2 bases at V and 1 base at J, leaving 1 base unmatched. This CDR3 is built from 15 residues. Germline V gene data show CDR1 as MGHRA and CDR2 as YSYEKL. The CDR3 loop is CASSQRQGANTEAFF. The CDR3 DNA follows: TGCGCCAGCAGCCAACGACAGGGGGCGAACACTGAAGCTTTCTTT.

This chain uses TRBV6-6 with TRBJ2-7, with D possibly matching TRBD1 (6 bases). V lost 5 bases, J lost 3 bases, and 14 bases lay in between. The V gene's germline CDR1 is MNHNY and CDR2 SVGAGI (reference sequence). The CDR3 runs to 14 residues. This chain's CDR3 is CASSPDDRLYEQYF. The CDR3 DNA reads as TGTGCCAGCAGTCCTGATGACAGGCTCTACGAGCAGTACTTC.

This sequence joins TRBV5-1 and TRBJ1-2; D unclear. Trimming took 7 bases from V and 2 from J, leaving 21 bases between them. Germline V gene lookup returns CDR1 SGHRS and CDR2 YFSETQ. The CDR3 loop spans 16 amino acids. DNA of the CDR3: TGCGCCAGCCTCCCGGCGGGAGCCCCGAGGAACTATGGCTACACCTTC. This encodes CASLPAGAPRNYGYTF. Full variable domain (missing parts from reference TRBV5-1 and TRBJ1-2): KAGVTQTPRYLIKTRGQQVTLSCSPISGHRSVSWYQQTPGQGLQFLFEYFSETQRNKGNFPGRFSGRQFSNSRSEMNVSTLELGDSALYLCASLPAGAPRNYGYTFGSGTRLTVV.

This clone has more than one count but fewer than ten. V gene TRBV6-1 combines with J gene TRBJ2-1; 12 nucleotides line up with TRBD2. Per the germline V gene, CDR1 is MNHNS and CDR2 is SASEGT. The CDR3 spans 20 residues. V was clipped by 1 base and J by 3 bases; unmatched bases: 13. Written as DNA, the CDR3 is TGTGCCAGCAGTGAAGGGTGGAGCTTAGGACTAGCGGGGATCTACAATGAGCAGTTCTTC. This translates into CASSEGWSLGLAGIYNEQFF.

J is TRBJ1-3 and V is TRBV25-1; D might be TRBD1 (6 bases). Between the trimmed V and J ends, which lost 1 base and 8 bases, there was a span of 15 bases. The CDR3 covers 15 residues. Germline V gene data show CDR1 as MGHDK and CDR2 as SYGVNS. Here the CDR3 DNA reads TGTGCCAGCAGTGAATGGTCCAGGGGTCTAGACACCATATATTTT. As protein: CASSEWSRGLDTIYF.